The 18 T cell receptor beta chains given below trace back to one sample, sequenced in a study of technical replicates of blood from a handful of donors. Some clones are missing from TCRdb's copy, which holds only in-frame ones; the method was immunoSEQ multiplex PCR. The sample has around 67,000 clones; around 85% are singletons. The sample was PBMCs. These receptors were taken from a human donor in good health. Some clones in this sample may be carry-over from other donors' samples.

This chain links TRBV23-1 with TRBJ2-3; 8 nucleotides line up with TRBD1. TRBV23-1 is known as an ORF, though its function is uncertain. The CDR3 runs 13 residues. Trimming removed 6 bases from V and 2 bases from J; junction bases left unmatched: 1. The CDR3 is CASRDRATDTQYF. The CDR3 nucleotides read TGCGCCAGCAGGGACAGGGCCACAGATACGCAGTATTTT.

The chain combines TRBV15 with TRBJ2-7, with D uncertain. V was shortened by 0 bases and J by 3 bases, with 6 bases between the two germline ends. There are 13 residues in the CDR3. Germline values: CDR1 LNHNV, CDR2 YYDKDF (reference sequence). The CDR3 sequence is CATSRDSSYEQYF. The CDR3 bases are TGTGCCACCAGCAGAGATTCGAGCTACGAGCAGTACTTC. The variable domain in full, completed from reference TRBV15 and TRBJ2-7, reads DAMVIQNPRYQVTQFGKPVTLSCSQTLNHNVMYWYQQKSSQAPKLLFHYYDKDFNNEADTPDNFQSRRPNTSFCFLDIRSPGLGDTAMYLCATSRDSSYEQYFGPGTRLTVT.

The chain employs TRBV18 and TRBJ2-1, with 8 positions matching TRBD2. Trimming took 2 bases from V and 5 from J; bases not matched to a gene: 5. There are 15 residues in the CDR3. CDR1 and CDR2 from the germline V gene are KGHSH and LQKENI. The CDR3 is CASSPGTGGNNEQFF. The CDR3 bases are TGTGCCAGCTCACCAGGCACGGGAGGGAACAATGAGCAGTTCTTC.

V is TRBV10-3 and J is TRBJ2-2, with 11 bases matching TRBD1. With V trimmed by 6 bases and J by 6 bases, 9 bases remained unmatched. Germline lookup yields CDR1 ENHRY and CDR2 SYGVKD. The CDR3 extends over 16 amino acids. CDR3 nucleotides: TGTGCCATCAGCCTCGGGACAGGGGGAAAGGCCGGGGAGCTGTTTTTT. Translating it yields CAISLGTGGKAGELFF.

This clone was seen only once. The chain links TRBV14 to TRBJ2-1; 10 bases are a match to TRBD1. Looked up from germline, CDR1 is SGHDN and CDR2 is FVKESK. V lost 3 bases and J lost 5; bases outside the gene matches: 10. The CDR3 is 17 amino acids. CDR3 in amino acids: CASSHRPGQGDHNEQFF. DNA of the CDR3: TGTGCCAGCAGCCATCGTCCCGGACAGGGGGACCACAATGAGCAGTTCTTC.

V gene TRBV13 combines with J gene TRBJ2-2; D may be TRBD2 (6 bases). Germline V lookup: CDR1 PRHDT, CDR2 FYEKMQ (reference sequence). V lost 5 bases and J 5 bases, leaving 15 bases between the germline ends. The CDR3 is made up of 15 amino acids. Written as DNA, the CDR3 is TGTGCCAGCAGCCGAAGACCGGGGGTAACCGGGGAGCTGTTTTTT. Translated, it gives CASSRRPGVTGELFF.

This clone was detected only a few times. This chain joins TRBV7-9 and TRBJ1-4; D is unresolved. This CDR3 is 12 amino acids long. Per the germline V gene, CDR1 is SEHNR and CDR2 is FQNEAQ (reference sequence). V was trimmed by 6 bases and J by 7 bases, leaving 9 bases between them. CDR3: CASRRGSEKLFF. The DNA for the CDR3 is TGTGCCAGCAGAAGAGGGAGTGAAAAACTGTTTTTT. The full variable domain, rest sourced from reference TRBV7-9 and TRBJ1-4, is DTGVSQNPRHKITKRGQNVTFRCDPISEHNRLYWYRQTLGQGPEFLTYFQNEAQLEKSRLLSDRFSAERPKGSFSTLEIQRTEQGDSAMYLCASRRGSEKLFFGSGTQLSVL.

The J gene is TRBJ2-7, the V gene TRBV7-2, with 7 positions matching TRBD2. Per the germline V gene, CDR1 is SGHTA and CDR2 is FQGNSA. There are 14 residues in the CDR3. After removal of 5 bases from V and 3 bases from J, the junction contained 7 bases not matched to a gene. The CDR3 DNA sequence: TGTGCCAGCAGCGTCCGCCAGCGGGACTACGAGCAGTACTTC. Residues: CASSVRQRDYEQYF.

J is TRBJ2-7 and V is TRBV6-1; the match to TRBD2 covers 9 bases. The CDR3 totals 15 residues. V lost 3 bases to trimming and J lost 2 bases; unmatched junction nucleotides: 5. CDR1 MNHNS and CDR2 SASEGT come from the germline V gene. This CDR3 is CASSERLAAPYEQYF. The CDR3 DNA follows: TGTGCCAGCAGTGAGCGACTAGCGGCACCCTACGAGCAGTACTTC.

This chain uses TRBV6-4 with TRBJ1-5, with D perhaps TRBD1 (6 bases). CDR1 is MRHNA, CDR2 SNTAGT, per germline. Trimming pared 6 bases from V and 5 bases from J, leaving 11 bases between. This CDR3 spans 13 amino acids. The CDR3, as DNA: TGTGCCAGCAGCGTGGACAGTTATCAGCCCCAGCATTTT. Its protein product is CASSVDSYQPQHF.

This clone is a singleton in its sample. The DNA for the CDR3 is TGCGCCAGCAGCTTGGCTCCGGGTCCCGCTAACTATGGCTACACCTTC. Residues: CASSLAPGPANYGYTF. This chain uses TRBV5-1 with TRBJ1-2, with unresolved D. The CDR3 extends over 16 amino acids. The V gene's germline CDR1 is SGHRS and CDR2 YFSETQ. V lost 0 bases, J lost 0 bases, and 12 bases lay in between.

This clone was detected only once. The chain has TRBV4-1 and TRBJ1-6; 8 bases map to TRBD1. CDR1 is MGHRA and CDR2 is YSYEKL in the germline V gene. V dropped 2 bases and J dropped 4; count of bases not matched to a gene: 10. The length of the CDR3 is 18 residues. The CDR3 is CASSQNTPDRVYNSPLHF. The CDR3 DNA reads TGCGCCAGCAGCCAAAACACCCCGGACAGGGTGTATAATTCACCCCTCCACTTT.

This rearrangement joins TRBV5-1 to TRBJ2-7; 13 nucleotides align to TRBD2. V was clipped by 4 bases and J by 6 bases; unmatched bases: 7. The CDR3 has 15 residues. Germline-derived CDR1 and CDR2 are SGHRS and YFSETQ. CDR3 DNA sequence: TGCGCCAGCAGCCCATTAGGGACTAGCGGGACCGAGCAGTACTTC. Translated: CASSPLGTSGTEQYF.

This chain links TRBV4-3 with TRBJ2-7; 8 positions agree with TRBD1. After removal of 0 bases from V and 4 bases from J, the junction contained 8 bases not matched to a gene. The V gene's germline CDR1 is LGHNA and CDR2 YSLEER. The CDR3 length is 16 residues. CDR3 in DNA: TGCGCCAGCAGCCAAGATCTCGGACAGGGAGATTACGAGCAGTACTTC. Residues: CASSQDLGQGDYEQYF.

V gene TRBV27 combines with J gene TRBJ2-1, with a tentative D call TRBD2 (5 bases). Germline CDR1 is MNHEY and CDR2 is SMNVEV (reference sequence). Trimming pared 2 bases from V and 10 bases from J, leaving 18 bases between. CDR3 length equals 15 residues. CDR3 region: CASSLGGRGFWEQFF. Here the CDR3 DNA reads TGTGCCAGCAGTTTAGGCGGGCGAGGGTTTTGGGAGCAGTTCTTC.

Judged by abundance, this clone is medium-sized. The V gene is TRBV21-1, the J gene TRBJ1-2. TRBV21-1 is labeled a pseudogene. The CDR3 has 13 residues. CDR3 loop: CASSKGANYGYTF. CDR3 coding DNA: TGTGCCAGCAGCAAAGGCGCCAACTATGGCTACACCTTC.

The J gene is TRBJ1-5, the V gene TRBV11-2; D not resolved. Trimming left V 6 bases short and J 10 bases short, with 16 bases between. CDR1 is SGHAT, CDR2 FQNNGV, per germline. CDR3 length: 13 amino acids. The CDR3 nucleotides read TGTGCCAGCAGTTCTGGGCAGATGGGTCCCCAGCATTTT. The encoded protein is CASSSGQMGPQHF.

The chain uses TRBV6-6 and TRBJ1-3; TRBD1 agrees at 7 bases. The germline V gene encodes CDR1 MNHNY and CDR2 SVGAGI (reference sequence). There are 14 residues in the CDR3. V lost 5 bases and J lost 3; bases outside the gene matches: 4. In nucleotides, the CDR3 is TGTGCCAGCAGTCTCAGGGGGGTTGGAAACACCATATATTTT. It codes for CASSLRGVGNTIYF.